The next 8 T cell receptor beta chains were all read from a single sample in a study of vaccination and CD4 T cells after COVID-19. Specified treatment: roughly 11-day PBMC culture with coronavirus spike peptide pools or control peptides (ViraFEST assay). Antigens for these TCRs are unknown. At the Johns Hopkins FTIC core, DNA taken from cultured CD4+ T cells was sequenced by way of the Oncomine TCR Beta short-read assay. TCRdb reprocessed the PCR reads via MiXCR and lists one record per CDR3 protein. Of under 15,000 distinct CDR3 sequences listed, 40% to 50% are singletons. Sample: CD4+ T cells from blood, cultured in vitro. Every receptor here comes from a human donor who had recovered from COVID-19.

This clonotype occurred a few times. The chain employs TRBV29-1 and TRBJ1-2; unclear D gene. The CDR3 extends over 12 amino acids. CDR1 is SQVTM and CDR2 is ANQGSEA in the germline V gene. Trimming cost V 4 bases and J 6 bases, with 12 bases left between them. CDR3 region: CSVAQDVDGYTF. The CDR3 region has the DNA TGCAGCGTTGCGCAGGATGTGGATGGCTACACCTTC.

This clonotype was seen more than once but under ten times. The gene calls are TRBV15 and TRBJ2-1, with D possibly matching TRBD1 (5 bases). Trimming took off 3 bases at V and 11 bases at J, with 11 bases between the two ends. The CDR3 is 12 amino acids. Germline V gives CDR1 LNHNV, CDR2 YYDKDF (reference sequence). The CDR3 here is CATSRSRAKQFF. The CDR3 nucleotides read TGTGCCACCAGCAGGTCCAGGGCAAAGCAGTTCTTC. The full variable domain, in which reference TRBV15 and TRBJ2-1 provide the parts outside the CDR3, is DAMVIQNPRYQVTQFGKPVTLSCSQTLNHNVMYWYQQKSSQAPKLLFHYYDKDFNNEADTPDNFQSRRPNTSFCFLDIRSPGLGDTAMYLCATSRSRAKQFFGPGTRLTVL.

The rearrangement joins TRBV6-1 to TRBJ2-1, with D unclear. Germline CDR1 reads MNHNS; CDR2 reads SASEGT. The CDR3 has 11 residues. The V end lost 5 bases, the J end lost 6 bases, and 5 bases lay between the germline ends. CDR3 DNA: TGTGCCAGCAGTACCCTCAATGAGCAGTTCTTC. This encodes CASSTLNEQFF.

There are a few counts of this clonotype. This chain connects TRBV12-3 or TRBV12-4 to TRBJ1-2; the match to TRBD1 covers 8 bases. V dropped 7 bases and J dropped 8; count of bases not matched to a gene: 9. The CDR3 has 13 amino acids. The CDR3 sequence: CASTPRTGTGYTF. The CDR3 DNA reads as TGTGCCAGCACCCCGAGGACAGGGACGGGCTACACCTTC.

Only a few counts were recorded for this clonotype. The V gene is TRBV30, the J gene TRBJ2-3; tentative D call: TRBD2 (6 bases). The CDR3 loop spans 15 amino acids. Trimming cost V 4 bases and J 0 bases, with 14 bases left between them. Germline V gene lookup returns CDR1 GTSNPN and CDR2 SVGIG (reference sequence). The CDR3 bases are TGTGCCTGGAATCGGGGGTCAACTAGCACAGATACGCAGTATTTT. Protein: CAWNRGSTSTDTQYF.

This chain uses TRBV5-1 with TRBJ2-1; D is ambiguous. V shed 3 bases and J shed 5 bases, with 15 bases lying between them. Germline CDR1 reads SGHRS; CDR2 reads YFSETQ. This CDR3 has 15 residues. The CDR3 region is CASSSRTSQNNEQFF. DNA of the CDR3: TGCGCCAGCAGCTCCAGGACCAGTCAGAACAATGAGCAGTTCTTC.

V and J are TRBV7-9 and TRBJ2-3; TRBD2 is a possible D gene (6 bases). CDR1 and CDR2 from the germline V gene are SEHNR and FQNEAQ (reference sequence). V lost 0 bases and J lost 2, with 9 bases in between. The CDR3 totals 15 residues. The CDR3 coding sequence is TGTGCCAGCAGCTTAGCGGCGGGACTCACAGATACGCAGTATTTT. As protein: CASSLAAGLTDTQYF.

The chain couples TRBV6-2 or TRBV6-3 to TRBJ2-7; no clear D. This CDR3 contains 11 residues. With 8 bases removed from V and 2 bases from J, the gap between germline ends came to 7 bases. Germline V gene sequence: CDR1 MNHEY, CDR2 SVGEGT. The CDR3 sequence: CASGEPYEQYF. CDR3 DNA sequence: TGTGCCAGCGGAGAACCCTACGAGCAGTACTTC.